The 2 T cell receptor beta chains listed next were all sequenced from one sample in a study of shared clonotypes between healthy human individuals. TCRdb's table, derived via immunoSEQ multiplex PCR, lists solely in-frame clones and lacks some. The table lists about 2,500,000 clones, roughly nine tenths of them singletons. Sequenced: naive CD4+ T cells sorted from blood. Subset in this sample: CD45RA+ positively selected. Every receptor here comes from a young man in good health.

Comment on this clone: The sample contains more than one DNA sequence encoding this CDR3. The chain's CDR3 is CAISGGREETQYF. CDR3 DNA sequence: TGTGCCATCAGTGGAGGACGGGAAGAGACCCAGTACTTC. V gene TRBV10-3 combines with J gene TRBJ2-5; no reliable D call. CDR1 ENHRY and CDR2 SYGVKD come from the germline V gene. Trimming took off 4 bases at V and 3 bases at J, with 9 bases between the two ends. CDR3 size: 13 residues.

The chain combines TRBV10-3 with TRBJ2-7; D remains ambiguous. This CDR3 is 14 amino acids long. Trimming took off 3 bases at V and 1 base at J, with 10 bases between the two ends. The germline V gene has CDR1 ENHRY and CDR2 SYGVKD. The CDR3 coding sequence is TGTGCCATCAGTGATTTTAAAAATTCCTACGAGCAGTACTTC. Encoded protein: CAISDFKNSYEQYF.